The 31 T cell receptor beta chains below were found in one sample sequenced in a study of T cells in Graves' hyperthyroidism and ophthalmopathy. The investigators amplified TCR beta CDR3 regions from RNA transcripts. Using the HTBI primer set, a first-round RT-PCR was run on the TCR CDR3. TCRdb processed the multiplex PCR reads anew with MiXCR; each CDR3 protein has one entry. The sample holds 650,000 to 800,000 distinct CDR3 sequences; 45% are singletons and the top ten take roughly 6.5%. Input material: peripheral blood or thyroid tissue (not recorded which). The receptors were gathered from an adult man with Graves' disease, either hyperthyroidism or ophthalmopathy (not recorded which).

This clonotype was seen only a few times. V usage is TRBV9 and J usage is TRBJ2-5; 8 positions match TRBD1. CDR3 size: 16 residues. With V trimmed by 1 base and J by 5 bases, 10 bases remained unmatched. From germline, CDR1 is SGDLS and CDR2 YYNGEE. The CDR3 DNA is TGTGCCAGCAGCGTAACAGGACAGGGAGGATGGGAGACCCAGTACTTC. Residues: CASSVTGQGGWETQYF.

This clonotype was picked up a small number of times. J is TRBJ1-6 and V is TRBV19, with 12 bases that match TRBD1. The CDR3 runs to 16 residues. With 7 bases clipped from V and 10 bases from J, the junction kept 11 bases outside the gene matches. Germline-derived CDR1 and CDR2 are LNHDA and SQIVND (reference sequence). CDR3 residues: CASTPAGTGGGSPLHF. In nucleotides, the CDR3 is TGTGCCAGTACCCCCGCCGGGACAGGGGGCGGGTCACCCCTCCACTTT.

DNA for the CDR3: TGCGCCAGCAGCGGCGGGGGTGCCCACTACGAGCAGTACTTC. This codes for CASSGGGAHYEQYF. The gene calls are TRBV5-1 and TRBJ2-7; 7 bases match TRBD2. This CDR3 has 14 residues. CDR1 and CDR2 from the germline V gene are SGHRS and YFSETQ. J gave up 3 bases and V 4 bases, and 7 bases lay outside the gene matches.

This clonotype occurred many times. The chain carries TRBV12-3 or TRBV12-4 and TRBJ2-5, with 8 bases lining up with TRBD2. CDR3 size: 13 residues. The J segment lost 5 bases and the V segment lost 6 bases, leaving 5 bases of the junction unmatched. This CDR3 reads CASRAGGRETQYF. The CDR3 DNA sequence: TGTGCCAGCAGGGCGGGGGGTAGGGAGACCCAGTACTTC.

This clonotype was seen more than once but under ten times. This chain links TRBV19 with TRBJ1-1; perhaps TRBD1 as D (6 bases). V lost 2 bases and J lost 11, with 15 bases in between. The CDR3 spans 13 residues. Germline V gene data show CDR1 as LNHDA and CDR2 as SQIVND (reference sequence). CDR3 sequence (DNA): TGTGCCAGTAGTATACGGGACAATCGGGCGGCTTTCTTT. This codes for CASSIRDNRAAFF.

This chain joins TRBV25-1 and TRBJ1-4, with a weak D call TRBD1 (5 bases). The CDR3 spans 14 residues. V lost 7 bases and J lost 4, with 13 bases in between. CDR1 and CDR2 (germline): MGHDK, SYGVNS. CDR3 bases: TGTGCCAGCATCGGACATTCGGATAATGAAAAACTGTTTTTT. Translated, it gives CASIGHSDNEKLFF.

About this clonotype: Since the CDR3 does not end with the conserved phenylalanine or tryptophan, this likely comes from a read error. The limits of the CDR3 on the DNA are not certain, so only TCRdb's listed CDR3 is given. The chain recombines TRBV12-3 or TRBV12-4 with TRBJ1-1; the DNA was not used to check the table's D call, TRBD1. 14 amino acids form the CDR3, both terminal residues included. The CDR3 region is CASSLSGGTGHCQS.

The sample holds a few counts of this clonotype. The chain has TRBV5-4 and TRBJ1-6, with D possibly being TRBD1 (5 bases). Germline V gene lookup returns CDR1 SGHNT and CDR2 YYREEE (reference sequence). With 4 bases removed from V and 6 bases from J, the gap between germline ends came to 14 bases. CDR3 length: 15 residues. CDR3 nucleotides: TGTGCCAGCAGCCCCCTGGCAGGGCCTAATTCACCCCTCCACTTT. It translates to CASSPLAGPNSPLHF.

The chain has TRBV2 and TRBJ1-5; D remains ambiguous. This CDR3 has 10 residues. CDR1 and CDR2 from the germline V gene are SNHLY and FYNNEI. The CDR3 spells CPHSNQPQHF. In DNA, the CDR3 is TGTCCCCATAGCAATCAGCCCCAGCATTTT.

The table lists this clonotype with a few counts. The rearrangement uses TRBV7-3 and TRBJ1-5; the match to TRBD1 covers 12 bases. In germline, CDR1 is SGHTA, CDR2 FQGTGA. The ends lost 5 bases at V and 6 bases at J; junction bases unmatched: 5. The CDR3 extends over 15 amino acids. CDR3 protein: CASSAGTGGFQPQHF. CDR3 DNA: TGTGCCAGCAGCGCCGGGACAGGGGGCTTTCAGCCCCAGCATTTT.

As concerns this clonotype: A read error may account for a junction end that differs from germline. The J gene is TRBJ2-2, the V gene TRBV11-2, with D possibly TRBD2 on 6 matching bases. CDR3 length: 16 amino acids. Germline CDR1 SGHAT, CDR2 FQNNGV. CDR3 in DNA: TGTGCCAGCAGCATCACTAGCTCCGTTTTCACCGGGGAGCTGCTTTTT. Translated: CASSITSSVFTGELLF.

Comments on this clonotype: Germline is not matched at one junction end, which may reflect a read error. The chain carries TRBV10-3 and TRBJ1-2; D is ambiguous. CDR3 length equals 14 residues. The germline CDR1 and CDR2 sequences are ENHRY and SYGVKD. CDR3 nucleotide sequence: TGTGCCATCAGTGGGGGAACACGGGAAGGATCCTCGGCCTTC. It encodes CAISGGTREGSSAF.

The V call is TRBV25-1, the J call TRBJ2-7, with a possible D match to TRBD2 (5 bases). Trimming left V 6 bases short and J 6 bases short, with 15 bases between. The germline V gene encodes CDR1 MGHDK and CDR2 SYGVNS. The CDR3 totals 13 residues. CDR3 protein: CASSQVEGAEQYF. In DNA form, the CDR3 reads TGTGCCAGCAGCCAAGTTGAGGGTGCCGAGCAGTACTTC.

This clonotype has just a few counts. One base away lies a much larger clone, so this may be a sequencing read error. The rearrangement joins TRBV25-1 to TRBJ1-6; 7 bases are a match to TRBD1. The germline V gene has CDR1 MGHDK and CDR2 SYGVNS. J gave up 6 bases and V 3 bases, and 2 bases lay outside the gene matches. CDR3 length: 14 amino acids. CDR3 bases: TGTGCCAGCAGTGAGGCAGGGGGTAATTCACCCCTCCACTTT. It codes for CASSEAGGNSPLHF.

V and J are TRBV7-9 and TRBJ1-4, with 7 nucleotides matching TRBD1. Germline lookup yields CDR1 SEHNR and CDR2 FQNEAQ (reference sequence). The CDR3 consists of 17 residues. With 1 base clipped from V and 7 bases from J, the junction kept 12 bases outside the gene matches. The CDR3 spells CASSLVVEQGRVEKLFF. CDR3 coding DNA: TGTGCCAGCAGCTTAGTGGTCGAACAGGGGAGGGTTGAAAAACTGTTTTTT.

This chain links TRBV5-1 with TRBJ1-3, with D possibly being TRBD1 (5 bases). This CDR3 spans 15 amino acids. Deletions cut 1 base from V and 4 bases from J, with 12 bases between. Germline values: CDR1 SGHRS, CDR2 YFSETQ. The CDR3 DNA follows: TGCGCCAGCAGCTTGAATCAGGGAAGAGGAAACACCATATATTTT. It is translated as CASSLNQGRGNTIYF.

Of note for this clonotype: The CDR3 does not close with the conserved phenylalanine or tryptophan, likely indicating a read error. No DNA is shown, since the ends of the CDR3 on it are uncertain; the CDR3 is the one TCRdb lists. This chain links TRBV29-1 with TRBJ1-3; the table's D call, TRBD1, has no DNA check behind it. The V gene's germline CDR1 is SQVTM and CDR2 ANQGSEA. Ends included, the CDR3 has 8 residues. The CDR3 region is CSVAGVRT.

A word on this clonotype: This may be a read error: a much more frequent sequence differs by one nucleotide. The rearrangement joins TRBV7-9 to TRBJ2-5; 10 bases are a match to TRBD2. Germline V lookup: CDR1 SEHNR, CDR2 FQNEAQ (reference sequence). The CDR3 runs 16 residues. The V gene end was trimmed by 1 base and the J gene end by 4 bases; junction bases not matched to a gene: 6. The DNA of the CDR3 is TGTGCCAGCAGCTTAGGCCTAGCGGGAGAAGGAGAGACCCAGTACTTC. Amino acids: CASSLGLAGEGETQYF.

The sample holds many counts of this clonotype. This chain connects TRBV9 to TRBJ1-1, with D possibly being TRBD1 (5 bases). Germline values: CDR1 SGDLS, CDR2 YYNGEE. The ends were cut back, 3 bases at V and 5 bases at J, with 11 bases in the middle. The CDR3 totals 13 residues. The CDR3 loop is CASSAGGGTEAFF. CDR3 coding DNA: TGTGCCAGCAGCGCCGGGGGAGGGACTGAAGCTTTCTTT. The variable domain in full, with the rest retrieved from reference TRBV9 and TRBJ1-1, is DSGVTQTPKHLITATGQRVTLRCSPRSGDLSVYWYQQSLDQGLQFLIQYYNGEERAKGNILERFSAQQFPDLHSELNLSSLELGDSALYFCASSAGGGTEAFFGQGTRLTVV.

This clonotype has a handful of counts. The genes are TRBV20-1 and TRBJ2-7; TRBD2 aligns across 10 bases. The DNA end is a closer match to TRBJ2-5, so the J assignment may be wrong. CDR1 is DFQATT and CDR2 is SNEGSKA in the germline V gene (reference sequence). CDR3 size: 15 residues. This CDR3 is CSARLAGNHQETQYF. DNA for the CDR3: TGCAGTGCTCGACTAGCGGGCAACCACCAAGAGACCCAGTACTTC.

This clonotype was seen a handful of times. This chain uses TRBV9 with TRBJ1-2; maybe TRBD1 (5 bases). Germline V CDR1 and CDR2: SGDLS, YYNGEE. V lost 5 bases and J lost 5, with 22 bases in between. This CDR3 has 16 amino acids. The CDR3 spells CASSYSSGQGTYGYTF. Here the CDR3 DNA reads TGTGCCAGCAGTTACTCGAGTGGGCAGGGAACGTATGGCTACACCTTC. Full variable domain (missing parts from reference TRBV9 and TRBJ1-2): DSGVTQTPKHLITATGQRVTLRCSPRSGDLSVYWYQQSLDQGLQFLIQYYNGEERAKGNILERFSAQQFPDLHSELNLSSLELGDSALYFCASSYSSGQGTYGYTFGSGTRLTVV.

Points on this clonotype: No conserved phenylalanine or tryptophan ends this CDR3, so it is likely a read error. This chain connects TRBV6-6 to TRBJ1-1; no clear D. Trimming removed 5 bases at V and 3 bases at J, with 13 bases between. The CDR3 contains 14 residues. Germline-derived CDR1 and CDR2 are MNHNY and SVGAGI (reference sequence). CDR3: CASSARPFDTEAFS. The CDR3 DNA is TGTGCCAGCAGTGCCCGCCCCTTTGACACTGAAGCTTTCTCT.

This CDR3 reads CAISGADRSGNTIYF. As DNA, the CDR3 is TGTGCCATCAGTGGCGCGGACAGGTCTGGAAACACCATATATTTT. The chain uses TRBV10-3 and TRBJ1-3, with TRBD1 matching over 7 bases. The germline V gene has CDR1 ENHRY and CDR2 SYGVKD. V shed 4 bases and J 1 base; nucleotides not matched to a gene: 4. The CDR3 has 15 amino acids.

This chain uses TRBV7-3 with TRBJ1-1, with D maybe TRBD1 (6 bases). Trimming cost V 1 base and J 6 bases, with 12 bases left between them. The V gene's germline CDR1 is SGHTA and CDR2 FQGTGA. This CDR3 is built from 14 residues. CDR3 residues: CASSLSVWTAEAFF. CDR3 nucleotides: TGTGCCAGCAGCTTAAGCGTTTGGACAGCTGAAGCTTTCTTT. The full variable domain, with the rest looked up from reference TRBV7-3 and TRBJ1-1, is GAGVSQTPSNKVTEKGKYVELRCDPISGHTALYWYRQSLGQGPEFLIYFQGTGAADDSGLPNDRFFAVRPEGSVSTLKIQRTERGDSAVYLCASSLSVWTAEAFFGQGTRLTVV.

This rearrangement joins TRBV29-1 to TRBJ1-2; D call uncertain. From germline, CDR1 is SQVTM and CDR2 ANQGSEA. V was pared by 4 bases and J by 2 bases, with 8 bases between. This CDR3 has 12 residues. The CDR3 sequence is CSVVVDNYGYTF. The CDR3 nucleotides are TGCAGCGTTGTGGTGGACAACTATGGCTACACCTTC.

CDR3 loop: CSVEDPDRGVNGYTF. The CDR3 DNA is TGCAGCGTTGAAGATCCGGACAGGGGGGTTAATGGCTACACCTTC. The chain couples TRBV29-1 to TRBJ1-2, with 10 bases that match TRBD1. CDR1 and CDR2 from the germline V gene are SQVTM and ANQGSEA. V gave up 0 bases and J gave up 6 bases; unmatched junction bases: 7. The CDR3 loop spans 15 amino acids.

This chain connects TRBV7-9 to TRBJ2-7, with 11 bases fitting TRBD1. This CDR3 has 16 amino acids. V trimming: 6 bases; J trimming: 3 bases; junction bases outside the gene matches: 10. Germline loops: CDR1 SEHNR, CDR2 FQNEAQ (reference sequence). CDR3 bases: TGTGCCAGCAGTTACGACCGGGACAGGGGGGACTACGAGCAGTACTTC. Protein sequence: CASSYDRDRGDYEQYF. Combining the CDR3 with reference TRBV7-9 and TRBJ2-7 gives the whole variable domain DTGVSQNPRHKITKRGQNVTFRCDPISEHNRLYWYRQTLGQGPEFLTYFQNEAQLEKSRLLSDRFSAERPKGSFSTLEIQRTEQGDSAMYLCASSYDRDRGDYEQYFGPGTRLTVT.

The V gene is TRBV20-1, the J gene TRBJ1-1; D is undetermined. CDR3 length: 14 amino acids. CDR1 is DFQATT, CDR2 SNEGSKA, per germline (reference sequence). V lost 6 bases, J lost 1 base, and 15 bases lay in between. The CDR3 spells CSAKSPYRNTEAFF. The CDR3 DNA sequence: TGCAGTGCGAAGTCCCCTTACCGGAACACTGAAGCTTTCTTT.

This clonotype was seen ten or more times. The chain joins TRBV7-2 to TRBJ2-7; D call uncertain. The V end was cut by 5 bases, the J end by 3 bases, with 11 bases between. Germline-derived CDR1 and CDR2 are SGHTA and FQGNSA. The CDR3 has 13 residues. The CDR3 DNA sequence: TGTGCCAGCAGCCAATTCTGGGGCTACGAGCAGTACTTC. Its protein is CASSQFWGYEQYF.

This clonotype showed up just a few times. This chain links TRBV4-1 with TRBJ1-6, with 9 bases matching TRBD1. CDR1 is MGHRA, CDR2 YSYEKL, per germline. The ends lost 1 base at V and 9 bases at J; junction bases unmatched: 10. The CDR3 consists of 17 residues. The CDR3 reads CASSQVGTGPLGSPLHF. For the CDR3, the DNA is TGCGCCAGCAGCCAAGTCGGGACAGGGCCTCTCGGTTCACCCCTCCACTTT.

In nucleotides, the CDR3 is TGTGCCAGCAGTTGGAGACAGGGCAGTGAAAAACTGTTTTTT. Its protein product is CASSWRQGSEKLFF. The V call is TRBV27, the J call TRBJ1-4; 7 bases are a match to TRBD1. V shed 4 bases, J shed 7 bases, and the junction held 6 bases outside the gene matches. Germline V lookup: CDR1 MNHEY, CDR2 SMNVEV (reference sequence). The CDR3 spans 14 residues.